One T cell receptor beta chain is described in this entry. How the authors handled the data: Amplification of reference gene primers was used by the study to estimate nucleated cell counts. Measured with immunoSEQ multiplex PCR; TCRdb has only the in-frame clones, and not every one. The V and J calls and clone size were taken over from that table, and D and trimming were inferred from the DNA. The profile shows fewer than 150,000 clones, 70% to 85% of them singletons. The CDR3 spans 14 residues. V dropped 2 bases and J dropped 3 bases, with 10 bases sitting between them. Germline V CDR1 and CDR2: KGHDR, SFDVKD. These data belong to a study of blood T cell repertoires in COVID-19. For the study at large: The origin of the acute and convalescent COVID-19 samples was the United States, Italy and Spain.

The receptor was derived from a woman in her 50s with acute or convalescent COVID-19. Sequences were obtained from peripheral blood. This chain joins TRBV24-1 and TRBJ2-7; D is undetermined. CDR3 bases: TGTGCCACCAGTGATTCTATCGCCGTCTACGAGCAGTACTTC. Protein sequence: CATSDSIAVYEQYF.